The 31 T cell receptor beta chains below all came from one sample that was sequenced in a study of blood T cell repertoires in COVID-19. The table came from immunoSEQ multiplex PCR; TCRdb's copy has only in-frame clones and leaves some out. The sample carries more than 400,000 clones, around 87% recorded once. Material for sequencing was PBMCs or T cells enriched from blood (not recorded which). The origin of the receptors is a woman aged 18-29 years who had recovered from COVID-19.

The chain joins TRBV6-5 to TRBJ1-3, with D perhaps TRBD1 (5 bases). Trimming removed 10 bases at V and 0 bases at J, with 13 bases between. CDR3 length: 14 amino acids. Germline CDR1 MNHEY, CDR2 SVGAGI. CDR3 sequence (DNA): TGTGCCACCGCCGCTCAGGGCTCTGGAAACACCATATATTTT. Residues: CATAAQGSGNTIYF.

The chain is built from TRBV19 and TRBJ2-3; D is possibly TRBD2 (5 bases). This CDR3 region has 14 residues. V gave up 8 bases and J gave up 0 bases, with 12 bases separating them. CDR1 is LNHDA and CDR2 is SQIVND in the germline V gene (reference sequence). The CDR3 reads CASSASGSTDTQYF. CDR3 in DNA: TGTGCCAGTTCTGCAAGCGGAAGCACAGATACGCAGTATTTT.

The chain is built from TRBV4-1 and TRBJ2-1, with 10 bases identical to TRBD2. Germline values: CDR1 MGHRA, CDR2 YSYEKL. Germline trimming cut 1 base from V and 7 bases from J; bases unmatched to any gene: 16. The CDR3 extends over 19 amino acids. CDR3 coding DNA: TGCGCCAGCAGCCAAGTTGGGATAGCGGGGGGTCCACCATCAAATGAGCAGTTCTTC. Translation: CASSQVGIAGGPPSNEQFF.

The J gene is TRBJ2-1, the V gene TRBV3-1 (or the pseudogene TRBV3-2); the match to TRBD2 covers 9 bases. Germline V gene data show CDR1 as LGHDT and CDR2 as YNNKEL (reference sequence). V lost 3 bases to trimming and J lost 4 bases; unmatched junction nucleotides: 13. The CDR3 extends over 18 amino acids. CDR3 DNA: TGTGCCAGCAGCCATTTCCTTTTAGCGGGGGACCTGTACAATGAGCAGTTCTTC. Translation: CASSHFLLAGDLYNEQFF.

The chain has TRBV19 and TRBJ1-1, with 8 bases identical to TRBD1. J gave up 4 bases and V 6 bases, and 4 bases lay outside the gene matches. CDR1 is LNHDA, CDR2 SQIVND, per germline (reference sequence). This CDR3 comprises 13 residues. The CDR3 DNA follows: TGTGCCAGTAGAGGACAGGGAGGCACTGAAGCTTTCTTT. Translated, it gives CASRGQGGTEAFF.

The chain carries TRBV3-1 (or the pseudogene TRBV3-2) and TRBJ2-7; D is uncertain. V shed 2 bases and J shed 5 bases, with 7 bases lying between them. Germline-derived CDR1 and CDR2 are LGHDT and YNNKEL (reference sequence). This CDR3 contains 12 residues. The CDR3 coding sequence is TGTGCCAGCAGCCAATTAAGCGACGAGCAGTACTTC. Translation: CASSQLSDEQYF.

The rearrangement uses TRBV5-1 and TRBJ2-3, with TRBD2 matching 7 bases. This CDR3 has 15 amino acids. The trim removed 0 bases at V and 5 bases at J, leaving 6 bases unmatched. The germline CDR1 and CDR2 sequences are SGHRS and YFSETQ. Here the CDR3 reads CASSLALAAQDTQYF. In nucleotides, the CDR3 is TGCGCCAGCAGCTTGGCCCTAGCGGCCCAAGATACGCAGTATTTT.

The chain couples TRBV9 to TRBJ1-1, with D tentatively TRBD1 (6 bases). Per the germline V gene, CDR1 is SGDLS and CDR2 is YYNGEE. V shed 3 bases and J shed 0 bases, with 12 bases lying between them. This CDR3 has 15 residues. The CDR3 protein is CASSAQGQMNTEAFF. The CDR3 DNA reads TGTGCCAGCAGCGCCCAGGGGCAGATGAACACTGAAGCTTTCTTT.

The chain joins TRBV5-5 to TRBJ2-6; D remains unclear. Trimming removed 4 bases from V and 0 bases from J, with 11 bases in between. The CDR3 runs to 16 residues. Germline V gene lookup returns CDR1 SGHKS and CDR2 YYEKEE (reference sequence). The CDR3 reads CASSPRLSSGANVLTF. CDR3 bases: TGTGCCAGCAGCCCCAGACTCAGCTCTGGGGCCAACGTCCTGACTTTC.

V and J are TRBV2 and TRBJ1-2; no definite D call. This CDR3 is built from 13 residues. The germline V gene has CDR1 SNHLY and CDR2 FYNNEI. Trimming took 3 bases from V and 8 from J, leaving 13 bases between them. CDR3 region: CASSERALEGYTF. The CDR3, as DNA: TGTGCCAGCAGTGAGAGGGCCCTGGAGGGCTACACCTTC.

The rearrangement joins TRBV10-3 to TRBJ2-3, with 9 bases that match TRBD2. This CDR3 comprises 16 residues. The germline CDR1 and CDR2 sequences are ENHRY and SYGVKD. The junction had 6 bases not matched to a gene; V was cut back by 0 bases and J by 5 bases. CDR3 loop: CAISESGSGGKDTQYF. The CDR3 bases are TGTGCCATCAGTGAGTCGGGTAGCGGGGGTAAAGATACGCAGTATTTT.

The rearrangement uses TRBV3-1 (or the pseudogene TRBV3-2) and TRBJ2-3; D might be TRBD1 (5 bases). Germline-derived CDR1 and CDR2 are LGHDT and YNNKEL (reference sequence). Trimming removed 3 bases from V and 5 bases from J, with 18 bases in between. The CDR3 covers 16 residues. The CDR3 loop is CASSHSPGTGGDTQYF. The CDR3 DNA is TGTGCCAGCAGCCACTCCCCTGGAACAGGTGGAGATACGCAGTATTTT.

This clone appeared once. This sequence joins TRBV2 and TRBJ2-3, with TRBD1 as a possible D gene (5 bases). Trimming took 7 bases from V and 3 from J, leaving 14 bases between them. Germline CDR1 is SNHLY and CDR2 is FYNNEI. The CDR3 is 14 amino acids. This CDR3 is CASKGLRVTDTQYF. In DNA, the CDR3 is TGTGCCAGCAAGGGGCTCAGGGTGACAGATACGCAGTATTTT.

This chain joins TRBV10-2 and TRBJ2-3; D is uncertain. The germline V gene encodes CDR1 WSHSY and CDR2 SAAADI. The CDR3 is made up of 11 amino acids. Trimming removed 3 bases at V and 7 bases at J, with 5 bases between. CDR3 DNA: TGCGCCAGCAGTGAATCTTATACGCAGTATTTT. Translating it yields CASSESYTQYF.

In DNA, the CDR3 is TGTGCCAGTAGTATCCAAGGTGGGGGGGATAATTCACCCCTCCACTTT. Translated, it gives CASSIQGGGDNSPLHF. The genes are TRBV19 and TRBJ1-6, with D perhaps matching TRBD1 (5 bases). The V and J ends lost 3 bases and 5 bases respectively, with 14 bases between them. Germline-derived CDR1 and CDR2 are LNHDA and SQIVND (reference sequence). This CDR3 is built from 16 residues.

V is TRBV25-1 and J is TRBJ2-2; 7 positions match TRBD1. V was pared by 2 bases and J by 6 bases, with 9 bases of the junction left unmatched. This CDR3 comprises 16 residues. CDR1 and CDR2 from the germline V gene are MGHDK and SYGVNS. The CDR3 sequence is CASSEQGGDRSGELFF. The CDR3 region has the DNA TGTGCCAGCAGTGAACAAGGGGGCGACAGGTCCGGGGAGCTGTTTTTT. Variable domain in full (rest from reference TRBV25-1 and TRBJ2-2): EADIYQTPRYLVIGTGKKITLECSQTMGHDKMYWYQQDPGMELHLIHYSYGVNSTEKGDLSSESTVSRIRTEHFPLTLESARPSHTSQYLCASSEQGGDRSGELFFGEGSRLTVL.

About this clone itself: A junction boundary mismatches the germline segment, possibly from a read error. The chain is built from TRBV5-6 and TRBJ2-7; D perhaps matches TRBD1 (5 bases). The V gene's germline CDR1 is SGHDT and CDR2 YYEEEE. CDR3 length: 11 residues. For the CDR3, the DNA is TGTGCCAGCAGCCCGGACACGGCGTTCGGCTTC. Its protein product is CASSPDTAFGF.

The chain links TRBV27 to TRBJ1-6; D remains ambiguous. CDR3 length: 13 residues. Germline V lookup: CDR1 MNHEY, CDR2 SMNVEV (reference sequence). V lost 0 bases and J 10 bases, leaving 7 bases between the germline ends. The CDR3 here is CASSLSGGSPLHF. The CDR3, as DNA: TGTGCCAGCAGTTTATCGGGAGGATCACCCCTCCACTTT.

V and J are TRBV10-3 and TRBJ2-2, with 7 bases aligning to TRBD1. Per the germline V gene, CDR1 is ENHRY and CDR2 is SYGVKD. V dropped 4 bases and J dropped 1; count of bases not matched to a gene: 9. CDR3 length equals 17 residues. The CDR3 coding sequence is TGTGCCATCAGTGCGCGACAGGGAGCAGAGAACACCGGGGAGCTGTTTTTT. Protein sequence: CAISARQGAENTGELFF.

V is TRBV28 and J is TRBJ2-1; D is ambiguous. The CDR3 has 12 residues. Germline CDR1 reads MDHEN; CDR2 reads SYDVKM. V lost 2 bases and J 4 bases, leaving 3 bases between the germline ends. As DNA, the CDR3 is TGTGCCAGCAGTTTAACATACAATGAGCAGTTCTTC. This codes for CASSLTYNEQFF.

This chain joins TRBV4-1 and TRBJ2-5; 10 positions agree with TRBD1. Germline values: CDR1 MGHRA, CDR2 YSYEKL. The CDR3 is 16 amino acids. The V gene end was trimmed by 0 bases and the J gene end by 4 bases; junction bases not matched to a gene: 5. The DNA for the CDR3 is TGCGCCAGCAGCCAAGAGCGGACAGGGGGAGGAGAGACCCAGTACTTC. It specifies CASSQERTGGGETQYF.

The V and J genes are TRBV5-1 and TRBJ2-1; TRBD2 might be the D (5 bases). V lost 6 bases, J lost 5 bases, and 21 bases lay in between. The CDR3 is 16 amino acids. Looked up from germline, CDR1 is SGHRS and CDR2 is YFSETQ. The CDR3 DNA follows: TGCGCCAGCACCAGACTGGACTTTACTGAAGACAATGAGCAGTTCTTC. This codes for CASTRLDFTEDNEQFF. The variable domain in full, with the rest retrieved from reference TRBV5-1 and TRBJ2-1, is KAGVTQTPRYLIKTRGQQVTLSCSPISGHRSVSWYQQTPGQGLQFLFEYFSETQRNKGNFPGRFSGRQFSNSRSEMNVSTLELGDSALYLCASTRLDFTEDNEQFFGPGTRLTVL.

This chain uses TRBV28 with TRBJ2-7; possibly TRBD2 for D (5 bases). Germline V gives CDR1 MDHEN, CDR2 SYDVKM. V lost 0 bases, J lost 2 bases, and 11 bases lay in between. The CDR3 sequence is 15 residues long. The CDR3 nucleotides are TGTGCCAGCAGTTTATGGGCGGAACTAGCCTACGAGCAGTACTTC. Protein sequence: CASSLWAELAYEQYF.

This chain joins TRBV3-1 (or the pseudogene TRBV3-2) and TRBJ2-5; the D gene is possibly TRBD1 (5 bases). Trimming took off 0 bases at V and 3 bases at J, with 11 bases between the two ends. In germline, CDR1 is LGHDT, CDR2 YNNKEL (reference sequence). This CDR3 has 15 residues. CDR3 nucleotide sequence: TGTGCCAGCAGCCAAGAATGGGGCGTAGAAGAGACCCAGTACTTC. Amino acids: CASSQEWGVEETQYF.

This chain's CDR3 is CASSSGGVGGNTIYF. In DNA, the CDR3 is TGTGCCAGCAGTTCAGGGGGAGTAGGTGGAAACACCATATATTTT. V is TRBV28 and J is TRBJ1-3, with 7 nucleotides matching TRBD1. Germline-derived CDR1 and CDR2 are MDHEN and SYDVKM. The CDR3 extends over 15 amino acids. V shed 4 bases, J shed 3 bases, and the junction held 6 bases outside the gene matches.

The chain couples TRBV19 to TRBJ2-3; 8 bases match TRBD1. CDR3 size: 14 residues. The germline V gene encodes CDR1 LNHDA and CDR2 SQIVND (reference sequence). The V segment lost 6 bases and the J segment 5 bases; nucleotides outside the gene matches: 7. CDR3 residues: CASSWTGSIDTQYF. In DNA, the CDR3 is TGTGCCAGTAGCTGGACAGGGTCAATAGATACGCAGTATTTT.

This chain uses TRBV19 with TRBJ1-3; unclear D gene. The CDR3 extends over 15 amino acids. Trimming shortened V by 10 bases and J by 0 bases, and 16 bases separated the two germline ends. The germline V gene encodes CDR1 LNHDA and CDR2 SQIVND (reference sequence). DNA for the CDR3: TGTGCCATTACCGCGGGGTTCGGCTCTGGAAACACCATATATTTT. Translation: CAITAGFGSGNTIYF.

The chain has TRBV29-1 and TRBJ2-3, with D tentatively TRBD2 (5 bases). The ends were cut back, 6 bases at V and 4 bases at J, with 14 bases in the middle. This CDR3 contains 13 residues. From germline, CDR1 is SQVTM and CDR2 ANQGSEA. CDR3 region: CSVRTVLADTQYF. CDR3 coding DNA: TGCAGCGTCCGTACCGTACTAGCAGATACGCAGTATTTT.

The chain is built from TRBV30 and TRBJ1-2, with D perhaps TRBD1 (6 bases). Germline V lookup: CDR1 GTSNPN, CDR2 SVGIG (reference sequence). This CDR3 spans 15 amino acids. Trimming cost V 2 bases and J 6 bases, with 19 bases left between them. CDR3 DNA sequence: TGTGCCTGGAGTCCGGGGGGCGGGAGGGTAGATGGCTACACCTTC. Its protein is CAWSPGGGRVDGYTF. The whole variable domain, filled in from reference TRBV30 and TRBJ1-2, reads SQTIHQWPATLVQPVGSPLSLECTVEGTSNPNLYWYRQAAGRGLQLLFYSVGIGQISSEVPQNLSASRPQDRQFILSSKKLLLSDSGFYLCAWSPGGGRVDGYTFGSGTRLTVV.

V gene TRBV28 combines with J gene TRBJ1-3, with 7 bases aligning to TRBD1. Germline loops: CDR1 MDHEN, CDR2 SYDVKM. After removal of 4 bases from V and 2 bases from J, the junction contained 5 bases not matched to a gene. There are 15 residues in the CDR3. Written as DNA, the CDR3 is TGTGCCAGCAGTTCTATACAGGGGACTGGAAACACCATATATTTT. Translation gives CASSSIQGTGNTIYF.

This CDR3 reads CAWSARGNGYTF. DNA for the CDR3: TGTGCCTGGAGTGCCCGGGGGAATGGCTACACCTTC. The chain joins TRBV30 to TRBJ1-2; D perhaps matches TRBD1 (5 bases). The length of the CDR3 is 12 residues. Germline-derived CDR1 and CDR2 are GTSNPN and SVGIG (reference sequence). Trimming shortened V by 1 base and J by 6 bases, and 9 bases separated the two germline ends.